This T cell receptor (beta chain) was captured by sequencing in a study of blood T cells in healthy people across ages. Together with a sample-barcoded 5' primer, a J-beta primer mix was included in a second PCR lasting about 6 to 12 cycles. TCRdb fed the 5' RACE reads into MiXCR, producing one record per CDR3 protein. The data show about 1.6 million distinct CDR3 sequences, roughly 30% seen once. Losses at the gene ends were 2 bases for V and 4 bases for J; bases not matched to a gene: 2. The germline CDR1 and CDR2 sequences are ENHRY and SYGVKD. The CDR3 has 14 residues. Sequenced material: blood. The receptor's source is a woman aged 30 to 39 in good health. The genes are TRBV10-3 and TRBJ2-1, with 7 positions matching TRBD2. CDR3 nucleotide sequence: TGTGCCATCAGTGAGCGGGGGGAGTACAATGAGCAGTTCTTC. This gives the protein CAISERGEYNEQFF.